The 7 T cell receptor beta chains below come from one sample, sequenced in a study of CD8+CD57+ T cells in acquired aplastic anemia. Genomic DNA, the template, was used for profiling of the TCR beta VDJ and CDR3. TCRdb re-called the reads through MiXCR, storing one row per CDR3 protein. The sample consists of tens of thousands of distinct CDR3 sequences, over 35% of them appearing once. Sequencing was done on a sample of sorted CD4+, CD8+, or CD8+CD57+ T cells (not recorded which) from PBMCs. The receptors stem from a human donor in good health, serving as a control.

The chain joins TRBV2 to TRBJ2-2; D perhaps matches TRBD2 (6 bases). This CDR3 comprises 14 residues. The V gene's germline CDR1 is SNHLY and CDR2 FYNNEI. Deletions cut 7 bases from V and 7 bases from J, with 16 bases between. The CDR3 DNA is TGTGCCAGCACACCGGGACGGGGAGGCGGGGAGCTGTTTTTT. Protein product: CASTPGRGGGELFF.

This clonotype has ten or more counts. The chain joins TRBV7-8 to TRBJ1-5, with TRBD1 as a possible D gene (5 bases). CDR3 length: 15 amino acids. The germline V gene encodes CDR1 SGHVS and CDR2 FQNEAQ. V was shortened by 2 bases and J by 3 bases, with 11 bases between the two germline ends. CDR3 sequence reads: CASSLSGQINQPQHF. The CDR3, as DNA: TGTGCCAGCAGCTTATCTGGACAAATCAATCAGCCCCAGCATTTT.

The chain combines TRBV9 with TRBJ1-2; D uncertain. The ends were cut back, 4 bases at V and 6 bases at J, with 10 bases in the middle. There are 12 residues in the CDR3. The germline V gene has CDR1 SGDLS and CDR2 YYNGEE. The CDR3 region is CASSPDADGYTF. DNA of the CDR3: TGTGCCAGCAGCCCTGACGCTGATGGCTACACCTTC.

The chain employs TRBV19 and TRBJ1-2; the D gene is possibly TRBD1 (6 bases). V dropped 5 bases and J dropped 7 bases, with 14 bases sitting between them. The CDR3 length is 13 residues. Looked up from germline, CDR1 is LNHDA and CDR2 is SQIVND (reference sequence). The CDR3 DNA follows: TGTGCCAGTAGTGCGGCGGGGGCATTTGGCTACACCTTC. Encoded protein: CASSAAGAFGYTF. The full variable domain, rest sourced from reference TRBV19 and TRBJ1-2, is DGGITQSPKYLFRKEGQNVTLSCEQNLNHDAMYWYRQDPGQGLRLIYYSQIVNDFQKGDIAEGYSVSREKKESFPLTVTSAQKNPTAFYLCASSAAGAFGYTFGSGTRLTVV.

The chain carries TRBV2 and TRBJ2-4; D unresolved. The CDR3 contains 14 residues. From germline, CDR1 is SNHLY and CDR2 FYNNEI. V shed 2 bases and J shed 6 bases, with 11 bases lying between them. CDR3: CASSEYGWGNIQYF. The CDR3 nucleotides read TGTGCCAGCAGTGAATACGGGTGGGGAAACATTCAGTACTTC.

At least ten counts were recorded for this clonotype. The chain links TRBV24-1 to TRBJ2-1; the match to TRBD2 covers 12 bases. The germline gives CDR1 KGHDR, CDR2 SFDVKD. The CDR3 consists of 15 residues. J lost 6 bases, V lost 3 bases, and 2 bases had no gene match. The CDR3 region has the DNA TGTGCCACCAGTGATCTAGCGGGAGGGTTCAATGAGCAGTTCTTC. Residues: CATSDLAGGFNEQFF.

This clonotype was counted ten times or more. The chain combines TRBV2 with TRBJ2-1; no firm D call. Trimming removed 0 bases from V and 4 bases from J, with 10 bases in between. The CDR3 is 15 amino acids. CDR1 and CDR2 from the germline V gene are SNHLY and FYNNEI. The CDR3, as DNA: TGTGCCAGCAGTGAAGCTGGGCAGGAGTACAATGAGCAGTTCTTC. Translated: CASSEAGQEYNEQFF. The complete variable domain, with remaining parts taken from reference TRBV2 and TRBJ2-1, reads EPEVTQTPSHQVTQMGQEVILRCVPISNHLYFYWYRQILGQKVEFLVSFYNNEISEKSEIFDDQFSVERPDGSNFTLKIRSTKLEDSAMYFCASSEAGQEYNEQFFGPGTRLTVL.